This T cell receptor beta chain was retrieved from a study of T cells in narcolepsy. Study findings and constraints: Blood of same and different patients, but not healthy controls, reportedly held recurring autoreactive clonotypes.

The assay was immunoSEQ multiplex PCR, and TCRdb's table has in-frame clones only and misses some. Of more than 30,000 clones in the sample, over 80% were seen once. For this clone: Its antigen remains unknown.

From germline, CDR1 is MNHEY and CDR2 SVGAGI. This CDR3 region has 14 residues. V lost 0 bases to trimming and J lost 1 base, with 5 bases between them. Sequencing was performed on memory (CD45RA-) CD4+ T cells from blood. The chain combines TRBV6-5 with TRBJ2-3, with D possibly matching TRBD1 (5 bases). The origin of this receptor is a human donor in good health. CDR3 protein: CASSYSRGTDTQYF. The CDR3 nucleotides are TGTGCCAGCAGTTACTCCAGGGGCACAGATACGCAGTATTTT.